This is a list of T cell receptor beta chains from one sample in a study of control samples from healthy donors and cancer patients. Using immunoSEQ multiplex PCR, the repertoire was profiled, and TCRdb retains in-frame clones only, with some absent. The sample yields under 200,000 clones, 90% to 95% seen once. The specimen sequenced was blood. These receptors were taken from a woman aged 40 to 50 in good health. Both conserved end residues are part of each CDR3. Each record gives: V gene, J gene, clone size, D gene, CDR3 DNA, CDR3 protein. A D gene is named only where the DNA matches it firmly. Clone size is given for some rows only: seen once, a few or many times, or a class if the clone is expanded.

TRBV19	TRBJ1-1	NA	TRBD1	TGTGCCAGTAGTATAGGACAGGGGAACACTGAAGCTTTCTTT	CASSIGQGNTEAFF
TRBV28	TRBJ1-1	NA	NA	TGTGCCAGCAGGCCCCTAGGCAGTTACATGAACACTGAAGCTTTCTTT	CASRPLGSYMNTEAFF
TRBV15	TRBJ2-1	NA	TRBD2	TGTGCCACCAGCCCCCTGCTAGCGGGAGGGCAGTTCTTC	CATSPLLAGGQFF
TRBV2	TRBJ2-1	NA	NA	TGTGCCAGCACTACTTCCCCGGCCAATGAGCAGTTCTTC	CASTTSPANEQFF
TRBV11-3	TRBJ1-1	NA	TRBD1	TGTGCCAGCAGCAGACAGGGGAGCAACACTGAAGCTTTCTTT	CASSRQGSNTEAFF
TRBV14	TRBJ1-2	NA	NA	TGTGCCAGCAGCCAAGGCAGGGTCAGAGGCTACACCTTC	CASSQGRVRGYTF
TRBV5-6	TRBJ2-5	NA	TRBD1	TGTGCCAGCAGCTTGGTGGCAGGGGGCGCCGAGACCCAGTACTTC	CASSLVAGGAETQYF
TRBV12-3/TRBV12-4	TRBJ2-7	NA	NA	TGTGCCAGCAGTCTAGGGGACAAATACGAGCAGTACTTC	CASSLGDKYEQYF
TRBV5-1	TRBJ1-2	NA	NA	TGCGCCAGCAGCTTGACAGGTGATTATGGCTACACCTTC	CASSLTGDYGYTF
TRBV5-4	TRBJ2-2	NA	TRBD2	TGTGCCAGCAGCCGCAGCGGGAGTTATACCGGGGAGCTGTTTTTT	CASSRSGSYTGELFF
TRBV11-3	TRBJ2-1	NA	TRBD2	TGTGCCAGCAGCTTAGTAGCGGGAGGGTACAATGAGCAGTTCTTC	CASSLVAGGYNEQFF
TRBV7-9	TRBJ2-1	NA	NA	TGTGCCAGCAGTTATCCACCCTACCGGACTTTGAACAATGAGCAGTTCTTC	CASSYPPYRTLNNEQFF
TRBV2	TRBJ2-1	NA	TRBD1	TGTGCCAGCAGGGGGACAGGGTATGAGCAGTTCTTC	CASRGTGYEQFF
TRBV11-2	TRBJ2-1	NA	TRBD2	TGTGCCAGCAGCCCAAGGGGACTAGCGGGAGGAAGCTCCTACAATGAGCAGTTCTTC	CASSPRGLAGGSSYNEQFF
TRBV19	TRBJ2-2	NA	TRBD1	TGTGCCAGTAGTATTTTCCAGGGGGATGACACCGGGGAGCTGTTTTTT	CASSIFQGDDTGELFF
TRBV30	TRBJ1-6	NA	NA	TGTGCCTGGATGCGGCCGCCAAATTCACCCCTCCACTTT	CAWMRPPNSPLHF
TRBV5-1	TRBJ2-2	NA	NA	TGCGCCAGCAGCTGGGAGACAGGGAACACCGGGGAGCTGTTTTTT	CASSWETGNTGELFF
TRBV4-2	TRBJ1-5	NA	NA	TGTGCCAGCAGCCAAGATTGGAGCAGGGTCGATCAGCCCCAGCATTTT	CASSQDWSRVDQPQHF
TRBV7-7	TRBJ1-1	NA	TRBD1	TGTGCCAGCAGCCCTGGGACAGAATATGAAGCTTTCTTT	CASSPGTEYEAFF
TRBV10-3	TRBJ2-7	once	NA	TGTGCCATCACGGACAGAAATACCTACGAGCAGTACTTC	CAITDRNTYEQYF
TRBV7-9	TRBJ1-2	NA	NA	TGTGCCAGCAGCTTATCGCGAGACAACTATGGCTACACCTTC	CASSLSRDNYGYTF
TRBV27	TRBJ1-5	NA	TRBD1	TGTGCCAGCAGTTTCCGCGGACAGGCCCATCAGCCCCAGCATTTT	CASSFRGQAHQPQHF
TRBV29-1	TRBJ2-7	NA	NA	TGCAGCGTTGGGTCCGGCAGCTCCTACGAGCAGTACTTC	CSVGSGSSYEQYF
TRBV7-6	TRBJ1-4	few	NA	TGTGCCAGCAGCTTAGAACCTGCAACTAATGAAAAACTGTTTTTT	CASSLEPATNEKLFF
TRBV9	TRBJ2-2	NA	NA	TGTGCCAGCAGCGTTCTCAGGGGGAACACCGGGGAGCTGTTTTTT	CASSVLRGNTGELFF
TRBV5-1	TRBJ1-1	NA	TRBD1	TGCGCCAGCAGAACAGGGGGCACTGAAGCTTTCTTT	CASRTGGTEAFF
TRBV13	TRBJ2-1	NA	TRBD2	TGTGCCAGCAGCTTAATAGCGGGAGGTGTGTACAATGAGCAGTTCTTC	CASSLIAGGVYNEQFF
TRBV18	TRBJ1-4	NA	NA	TGTGCCAGCTCCCTTTTTGAGGCTAATGAAAAACTGTTTTTT	CASSLFEANEKLFF
TRBV6-2/TRBV6-3	TRBJ1-2	NA	NA	TGTGCCAGCAGTTACCTCCCGGACCGGTATGGCTACACCTTC	CASSYLPDRYGYTF
TRBV5-1	TRBJ2-1	NA	TRBD2	TGCGCCAGCAGCTTGTTTACGAGCGGGAGGGCCTCTTACAATGAGCAGTTCTTC	CASSLFTSGRASYNEQFF
TRBV5-1	TRBJ1-2	once	NA	TGCGCCAGCAGCTTGGAACAGGGCAGAAACTATGGCTACACCTTC	CASSLEQGRNYGYTF
TRBV18	TRBJ2-1	NA	NA	TGTGCCAGCTCACCACTGGCAGGAGGTTACAATGAGCAGTTCTTC	CASSPLAGGYNEQFF
TRBV5-1	TRBJ2-3	NA	NA	TGCGCCAGCAGCCTTGGAGGAGGGGAAACAGATACGCAGTATTTT	CASSLGGGETDTQYF
TRBV4-2	TRBJ1-2	NA	TRBD1	TGTGCCAGCAGCCAAGCCCCCGACAGGGCCGAGGGCTACACCTTC	CASSQAPDRAEGYTF
TRBV7-9	TRBJ2-1	few	NA	TGTGCCAGCAGCCTAGCTTATATACGACCCGACAATGAGCAGTTCTTC	CASSLAYIRPDNEQFF
TRBV4-1	TRBJ1-2	NA	NA	TGCGCCAGCATGGGGGACGGAGCCTATGGCTACACCTTC	CASMGDGAYGYTF
TRBV19	TRBJ1-6	NA	NA	TGTGCCAGTAGTATAACCGACGGCTCCTATAATTCACCCCTCCACTTT	CASSITDGSYNSPLHF
TRBV6-5	TRBJ1-2	NA	NA	TGTGCCAGCAGACATACGGAGACCTATGGCTACACCTTC	CASRHTETYGYTF